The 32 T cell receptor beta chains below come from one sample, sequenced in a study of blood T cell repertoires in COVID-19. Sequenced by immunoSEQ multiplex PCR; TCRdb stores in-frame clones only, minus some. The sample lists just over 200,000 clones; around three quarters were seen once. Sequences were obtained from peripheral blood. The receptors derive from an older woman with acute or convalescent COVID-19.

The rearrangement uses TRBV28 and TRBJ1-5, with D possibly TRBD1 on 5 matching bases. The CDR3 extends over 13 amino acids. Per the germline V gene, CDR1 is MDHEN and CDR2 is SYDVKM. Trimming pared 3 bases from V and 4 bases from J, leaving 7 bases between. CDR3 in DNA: TGTGCCAGCAGTTTCGGGGGGAATCAGCCCCAGCATTTT. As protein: CASSFGGNQPQHF. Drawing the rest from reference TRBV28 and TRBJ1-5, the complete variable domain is DVKVTQSSRYLVKRTGEKVFLECVQDMDHENMFWYRQDPGLGLRLIYFSYDVKMKEKGDIPEGYSVSREKKERFSLILESASTNQTSMYLCASSFGGNQPQHFGDGTRLSIL.

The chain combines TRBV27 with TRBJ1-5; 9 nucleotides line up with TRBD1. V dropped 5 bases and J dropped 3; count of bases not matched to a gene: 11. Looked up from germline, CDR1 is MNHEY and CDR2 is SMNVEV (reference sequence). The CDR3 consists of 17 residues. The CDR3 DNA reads TGTGCCAGCAGTCCCGGACAGGGGCTCCTTTACAATCAGCCCCAGCATTTT. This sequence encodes CASSPGQGLLYNQPQHF.

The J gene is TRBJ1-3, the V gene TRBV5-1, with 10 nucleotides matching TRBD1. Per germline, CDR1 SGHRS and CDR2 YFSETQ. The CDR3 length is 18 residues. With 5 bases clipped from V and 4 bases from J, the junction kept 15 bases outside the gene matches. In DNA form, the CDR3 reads TGCGCCAGCAGTCCCGGGACAGGGGTCTTTCGCGGAGGAAACACCATATATTTT. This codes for CASSPGTGVFRGGNTIYF.

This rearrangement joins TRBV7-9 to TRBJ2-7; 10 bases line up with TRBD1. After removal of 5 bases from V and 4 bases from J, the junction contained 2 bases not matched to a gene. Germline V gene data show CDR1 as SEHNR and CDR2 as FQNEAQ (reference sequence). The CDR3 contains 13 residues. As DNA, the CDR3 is TGTGCCAGCAGCCGGACAGGGGGTTACGAGCAGTACTTC. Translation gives CASSRTGGYEQYF.

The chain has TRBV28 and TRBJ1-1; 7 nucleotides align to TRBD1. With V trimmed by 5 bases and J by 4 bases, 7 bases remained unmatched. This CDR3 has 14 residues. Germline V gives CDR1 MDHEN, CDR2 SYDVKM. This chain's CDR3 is CASSPRQGGTEAFF. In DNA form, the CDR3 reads TGTGCCAGCAGTCCCCGACAGGGAGGCACTGAAGCTTTCTTT.

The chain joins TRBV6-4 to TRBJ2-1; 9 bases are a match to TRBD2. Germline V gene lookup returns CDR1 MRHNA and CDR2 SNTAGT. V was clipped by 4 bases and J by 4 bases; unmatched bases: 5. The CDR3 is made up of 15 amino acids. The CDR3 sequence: CASSAIAGEYNEQFF. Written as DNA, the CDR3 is TGTGCCAGCAGTGCCATAGCGGGGGAGTACAATGAGCAGTTCTTC.

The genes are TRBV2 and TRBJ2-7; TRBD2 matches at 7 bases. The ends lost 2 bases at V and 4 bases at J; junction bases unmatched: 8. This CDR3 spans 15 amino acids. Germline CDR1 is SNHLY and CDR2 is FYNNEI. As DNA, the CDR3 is TGTGCCAGCAGTGAAACCCGACTAGCCTTGTACGAGCAGTACTTC. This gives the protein CASSETRLALYEQYF.

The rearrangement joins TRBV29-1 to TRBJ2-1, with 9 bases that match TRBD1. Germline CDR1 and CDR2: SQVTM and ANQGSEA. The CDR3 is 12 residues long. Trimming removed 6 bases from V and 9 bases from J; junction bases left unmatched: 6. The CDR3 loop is CSVVQGAGEQFF. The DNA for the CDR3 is TGCAGCGTCGTACAGGGGGCTGGTGAGCAGTTCTTC.

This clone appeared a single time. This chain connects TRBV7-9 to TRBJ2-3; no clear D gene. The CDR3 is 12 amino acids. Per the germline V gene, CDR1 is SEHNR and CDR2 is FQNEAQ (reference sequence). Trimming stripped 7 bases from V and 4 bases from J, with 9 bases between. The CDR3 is CASTTPADTQYF. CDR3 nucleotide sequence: TGTGCCAGCACCACTCCGGCAGATACGCAGTATTTT.

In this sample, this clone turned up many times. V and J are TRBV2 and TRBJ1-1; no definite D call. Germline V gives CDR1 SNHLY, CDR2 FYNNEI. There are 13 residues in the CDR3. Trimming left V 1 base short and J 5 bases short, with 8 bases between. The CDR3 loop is CASSEVQRTEAFF. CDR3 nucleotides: TGTGCCAGCAGTGAAGTTCAGAGGACTGAAGCTTTCTTT.

In DNA, the CDR3 is TGTGCCAGCACCAGGACAGTAAATTCACCCCTCCACTTT. It encodes CASTRTVNSPLHF. The chain recombines TRBV12-3 or TRBV12-4 with TRBJ1-6; D is possibly TRBD1 (6 bases). This CDR3 is built from 13 residues. V lost 7 bases to trimming and J lost 7 bases, with 11 bases between them.

As DNA, the CDR3 is TGCGCCAGCAGCTTGGGAATGGACAGCTTAGCCAAAAACATTCAGTACTTC. Its protein is CASSLGMDSLAKNIQYF. This chain uses TRBV5-1 with TRBJ2-4, with D possibly TRBD1 on 6 matching bases. Germline lookup yields CDR1 SGHRS and CDR2 YFSETQ. CDR3 length equals 17 residues. V was trimmed by 0 bases and J by 0 bases, leaving 13 bases between them.

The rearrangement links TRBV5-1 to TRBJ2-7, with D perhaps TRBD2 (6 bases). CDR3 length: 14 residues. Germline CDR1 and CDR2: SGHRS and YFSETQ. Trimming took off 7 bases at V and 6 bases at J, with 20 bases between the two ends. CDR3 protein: CASSTGTGVSEQYF. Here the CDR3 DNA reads TGCGCCAGCTCGACCGGGACTGGGGTGAGCGAGCAGTACTTC.

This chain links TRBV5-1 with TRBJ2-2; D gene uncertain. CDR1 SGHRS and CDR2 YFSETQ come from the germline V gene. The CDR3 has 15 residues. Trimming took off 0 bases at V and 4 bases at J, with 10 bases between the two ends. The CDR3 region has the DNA TGCGCCAGCAGCTTGGGGCAGACTCTCACCGGGGAGCTGTTTTTT. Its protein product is CASSLGQTLTGELFF.

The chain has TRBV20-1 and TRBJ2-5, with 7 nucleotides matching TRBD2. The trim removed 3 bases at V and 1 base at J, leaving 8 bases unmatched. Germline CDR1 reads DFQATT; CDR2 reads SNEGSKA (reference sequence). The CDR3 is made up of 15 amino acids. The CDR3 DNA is TGCAGTGCTAGTGCTGGGACTATCACCCAAGAGACCCAGTACTTC. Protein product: CSASAGTITQETQYF.

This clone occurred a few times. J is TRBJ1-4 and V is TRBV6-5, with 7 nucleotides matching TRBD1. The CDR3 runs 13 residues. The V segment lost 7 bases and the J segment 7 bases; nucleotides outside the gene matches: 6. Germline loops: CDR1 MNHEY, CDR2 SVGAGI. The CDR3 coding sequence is TGTGCCAGCAAAAGGGGGCGCGTTGAAAAACTGTTTTTT. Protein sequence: CASKRGRVEKLFF.

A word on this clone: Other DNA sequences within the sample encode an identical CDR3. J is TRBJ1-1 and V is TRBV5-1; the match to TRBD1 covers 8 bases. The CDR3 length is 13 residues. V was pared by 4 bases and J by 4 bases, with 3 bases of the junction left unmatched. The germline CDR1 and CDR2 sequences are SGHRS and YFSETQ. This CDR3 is CASSLTGGTEAFF. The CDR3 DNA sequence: TGCGCCAGCAGCCTCACAGGGGGCACTGAAGCTTTCTTT.

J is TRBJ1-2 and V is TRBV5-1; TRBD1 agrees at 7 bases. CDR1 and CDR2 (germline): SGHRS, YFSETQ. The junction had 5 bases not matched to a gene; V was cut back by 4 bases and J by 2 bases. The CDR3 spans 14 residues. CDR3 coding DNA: TGCGCCAGCAGCACACAGGGGCCGAACTATGGCTACACCTTC. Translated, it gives CASSTQGPNYGYTF.

CDR3 residues: CASSQLQGTNEQYF. The CDR3 DNA follows: TGTGCCAGCAGCCAGCTACAGGGGACCAACGAGCAGTACTTC. The chain joins TRBV16 to TRBJ2-7; 7 bases are shared with TRBD1. Germline V gene lookup returns CDR1 KGHSY and CDR2 FQNENV. The CDR3 totals 14 residues. The V segment lost 3 bases and the J segment 5 bases; nucleotides outside the gene matches: 7.

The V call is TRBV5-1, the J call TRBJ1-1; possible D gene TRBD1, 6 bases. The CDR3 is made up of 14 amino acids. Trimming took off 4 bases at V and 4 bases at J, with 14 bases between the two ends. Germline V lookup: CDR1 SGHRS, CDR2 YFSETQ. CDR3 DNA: TGCGCCAGCAGCCGAGGGGGGGCTGGCACTGAAGCTTTCTTT. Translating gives CASSRGGAGTEAFF.

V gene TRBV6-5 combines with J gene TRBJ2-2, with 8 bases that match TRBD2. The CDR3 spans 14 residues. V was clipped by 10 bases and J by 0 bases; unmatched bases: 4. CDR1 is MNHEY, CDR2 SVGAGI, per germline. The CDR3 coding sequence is TGTGCCACACGGACTAGCACGAACACCGGGGAGCTGTTTTTT. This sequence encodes CATRTSTNTGELFF.

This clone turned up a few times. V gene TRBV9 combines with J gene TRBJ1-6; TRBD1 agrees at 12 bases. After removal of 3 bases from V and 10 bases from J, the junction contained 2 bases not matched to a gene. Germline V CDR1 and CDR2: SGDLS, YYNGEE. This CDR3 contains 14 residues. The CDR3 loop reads CASSDGTGGSPLHF. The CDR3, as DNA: TGTGCCAGCAGCGATGGGACAGGGGGCTCACCCCTCCACTTT.

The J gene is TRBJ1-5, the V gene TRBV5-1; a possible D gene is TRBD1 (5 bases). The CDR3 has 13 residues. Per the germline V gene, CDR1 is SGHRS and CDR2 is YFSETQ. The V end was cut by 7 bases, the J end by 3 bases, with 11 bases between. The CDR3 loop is CASRTGDNQPQHF. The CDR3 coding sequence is TGCGCCAGCCGCACAGGAGACAATCAGCCCCAGCATTTT.

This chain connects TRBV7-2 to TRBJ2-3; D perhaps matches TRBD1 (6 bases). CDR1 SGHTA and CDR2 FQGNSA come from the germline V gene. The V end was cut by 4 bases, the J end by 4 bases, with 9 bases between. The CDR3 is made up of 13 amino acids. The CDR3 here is CASSSTGSDTQYF. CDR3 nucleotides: TGTGCCAGCAGCTCGACAGGATCAGATACGCAGTATTTT.

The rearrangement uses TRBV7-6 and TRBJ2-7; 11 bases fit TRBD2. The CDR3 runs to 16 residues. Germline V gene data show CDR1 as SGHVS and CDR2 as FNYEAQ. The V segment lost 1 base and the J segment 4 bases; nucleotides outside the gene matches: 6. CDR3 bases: TGTGCCAGCAGCTTAGTAGCGGGAGGGAGCCCGTACGAGCAGTACTTC. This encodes CASSLVAGGSPYEQYF.

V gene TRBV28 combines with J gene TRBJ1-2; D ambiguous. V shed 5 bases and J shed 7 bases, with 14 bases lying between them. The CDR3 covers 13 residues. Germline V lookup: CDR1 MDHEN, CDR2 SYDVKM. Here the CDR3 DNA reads TGTGCCAGCAGTAGGCGGAGCCTGGCTGGCTACACCTTC. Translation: CASSRRSLAGYTF.

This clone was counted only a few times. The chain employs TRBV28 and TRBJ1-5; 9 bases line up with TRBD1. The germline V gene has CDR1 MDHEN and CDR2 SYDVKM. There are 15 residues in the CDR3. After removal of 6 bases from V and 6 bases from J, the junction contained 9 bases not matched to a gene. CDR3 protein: CASRLGQGLGQPQHF. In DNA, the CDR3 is TGTGCCAGCAGACTCGGACAGGGGCTGGGTCAGCCCCAGCATTTT.

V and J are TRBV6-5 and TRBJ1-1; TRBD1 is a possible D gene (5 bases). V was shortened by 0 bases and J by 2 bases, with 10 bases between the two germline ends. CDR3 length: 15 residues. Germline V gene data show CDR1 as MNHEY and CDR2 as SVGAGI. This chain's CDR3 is CASSYSTDFNTEAFF. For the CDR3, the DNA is TGTGCCAGCAGTTACTCGACAGATTTTAACACTGAAGCTTTCTTT.

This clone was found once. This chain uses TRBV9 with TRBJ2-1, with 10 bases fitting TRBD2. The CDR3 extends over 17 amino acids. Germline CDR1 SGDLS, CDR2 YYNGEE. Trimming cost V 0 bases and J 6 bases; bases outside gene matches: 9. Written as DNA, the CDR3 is TGTGCCAGCAGCGTAGCTCCGGCTAGCGGGAGAGGCAATGAGCAGTTCTTC. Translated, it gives CASSVAPASGRGNEQFF.

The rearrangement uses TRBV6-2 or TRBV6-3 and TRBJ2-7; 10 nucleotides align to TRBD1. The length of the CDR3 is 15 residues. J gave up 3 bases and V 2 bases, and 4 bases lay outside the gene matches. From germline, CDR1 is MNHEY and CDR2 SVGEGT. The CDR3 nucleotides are TGTGCCAGCAGTTACACGCGGACAGGGGGCTACGAGCAGTACTTC. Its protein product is CASSYTRTGGYEQYF.

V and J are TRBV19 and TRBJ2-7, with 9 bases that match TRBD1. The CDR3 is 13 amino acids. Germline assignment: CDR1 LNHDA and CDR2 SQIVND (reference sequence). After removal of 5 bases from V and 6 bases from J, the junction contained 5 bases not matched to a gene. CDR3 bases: TGTGCCAGTAGTGTCAGACAGGGGGGCGAGCAGTACTTC. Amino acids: CASSVRQGGEQYF.

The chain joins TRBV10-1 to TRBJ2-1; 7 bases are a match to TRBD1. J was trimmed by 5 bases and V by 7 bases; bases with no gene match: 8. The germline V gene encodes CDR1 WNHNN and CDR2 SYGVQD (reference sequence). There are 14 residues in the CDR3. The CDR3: CASNTGQVHNEQFF. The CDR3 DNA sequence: TGCGCCAGCAATACCGGACAGGTCCACAATGAGCAGTTCTTC.